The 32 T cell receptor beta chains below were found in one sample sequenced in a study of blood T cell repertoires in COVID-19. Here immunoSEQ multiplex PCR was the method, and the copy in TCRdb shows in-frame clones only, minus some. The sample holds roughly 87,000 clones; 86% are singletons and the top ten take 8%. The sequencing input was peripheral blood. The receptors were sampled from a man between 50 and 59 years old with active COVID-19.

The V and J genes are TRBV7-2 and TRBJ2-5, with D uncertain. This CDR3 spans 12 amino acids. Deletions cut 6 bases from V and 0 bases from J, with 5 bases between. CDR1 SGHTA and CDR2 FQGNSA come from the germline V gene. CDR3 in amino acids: CASRSDQETQYF. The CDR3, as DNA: TGTGCCAGCAGATCGGACCAAGAGACCCAGTACTTC. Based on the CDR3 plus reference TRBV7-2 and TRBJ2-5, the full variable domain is GAGVSQSPSNKVTEKGKDVELRCDPISGHTALYWYRQSLGQGLEFLIYFQGNSAPDKSGLPSDRFSAERTGGSVSTLTIQRTQQEDSAVYLCASRSDQETQYFGPGTRLLVL.

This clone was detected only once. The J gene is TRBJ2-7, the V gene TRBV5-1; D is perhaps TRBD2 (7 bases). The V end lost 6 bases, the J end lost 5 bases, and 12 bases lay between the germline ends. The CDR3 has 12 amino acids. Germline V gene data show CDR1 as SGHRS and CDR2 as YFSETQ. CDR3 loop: CASKGGVNEQYF. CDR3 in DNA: TGCGCCAGCAAGGGGGGGGTAAACGAGCAGTACTTC.

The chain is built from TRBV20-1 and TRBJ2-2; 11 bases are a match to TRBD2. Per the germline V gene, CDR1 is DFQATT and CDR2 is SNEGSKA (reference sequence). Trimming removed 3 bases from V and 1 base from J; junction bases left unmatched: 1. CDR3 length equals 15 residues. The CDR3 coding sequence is TGCAGTGCTAGTACTAGCGGGGGGAACACCGGGGAGCTGTTTTTT. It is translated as CSASTSGGNTGELFF.

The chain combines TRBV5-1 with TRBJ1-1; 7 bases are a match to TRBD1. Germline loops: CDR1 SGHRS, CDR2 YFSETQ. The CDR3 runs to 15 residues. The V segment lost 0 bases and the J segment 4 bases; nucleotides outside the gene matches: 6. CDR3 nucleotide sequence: TGCGCCAGCAGCTTGGGTACAGGGGTGACCACTGAAGCTTTCTTT. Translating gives CASSLGTGVTTEAFF.

The DNA of the CDR3 is TGTGCCAGCAGTTGGAAGGACAGAGATACGCAGTATTTT. Protein: CASSWKDRDTQYF. The chain is built from TRBV6-5 and TRBJ2-3; possibly TRBD1 for D (6 bases). The CDR3 runs to 13 residues. With 4 bases removed from V and 5 bases from J, the gap between germline ends came to 10 bases. Germline V lookup: CDR1 MNHEY, CDR2 SVGAGI.

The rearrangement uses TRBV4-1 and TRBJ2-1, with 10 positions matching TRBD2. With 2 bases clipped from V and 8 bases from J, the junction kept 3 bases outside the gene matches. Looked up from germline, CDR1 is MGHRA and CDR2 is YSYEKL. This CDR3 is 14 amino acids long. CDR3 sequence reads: CASSQLAGGYEQFF. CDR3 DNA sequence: TGCGCCAGCAGCCAATTAGCGGGAGGTTATGAGCAGTTCTTC.

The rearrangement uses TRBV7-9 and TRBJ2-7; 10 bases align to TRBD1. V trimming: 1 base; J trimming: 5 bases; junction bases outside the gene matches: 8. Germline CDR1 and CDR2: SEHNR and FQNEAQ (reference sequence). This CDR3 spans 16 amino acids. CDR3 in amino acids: CASSLGQGALVHEQYF. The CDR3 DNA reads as TGTGCCAGCAGCTTAGGACAGGGGGCCTTAGTCCACGAGCAGTACTTC.

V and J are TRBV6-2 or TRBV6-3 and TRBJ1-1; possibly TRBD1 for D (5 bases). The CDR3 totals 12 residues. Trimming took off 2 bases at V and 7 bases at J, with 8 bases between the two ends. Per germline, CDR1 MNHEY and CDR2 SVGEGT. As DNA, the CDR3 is TGTGCCAGCAGTTACGCGGGACTTGAAGCTTTCTTT. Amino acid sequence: CASSYAGLEAFF.

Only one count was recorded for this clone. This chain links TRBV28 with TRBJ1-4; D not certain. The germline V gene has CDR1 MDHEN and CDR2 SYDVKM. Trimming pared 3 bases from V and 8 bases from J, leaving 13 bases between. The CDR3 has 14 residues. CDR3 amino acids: CASSFPDTREKLFF. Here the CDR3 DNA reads TGTGCCAGCAGTTTTCCAGACACTCGGGAAAAACTGTTTTTT.

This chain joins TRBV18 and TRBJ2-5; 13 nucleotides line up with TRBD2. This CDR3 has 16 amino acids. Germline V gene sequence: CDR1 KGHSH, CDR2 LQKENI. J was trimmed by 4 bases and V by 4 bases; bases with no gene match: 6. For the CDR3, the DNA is TGTGCCAGCTCACAGCTTACTAGCGGGAGGGCAGAGACCCAGTACTTC. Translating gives CASSQLTSGRAETQYF.

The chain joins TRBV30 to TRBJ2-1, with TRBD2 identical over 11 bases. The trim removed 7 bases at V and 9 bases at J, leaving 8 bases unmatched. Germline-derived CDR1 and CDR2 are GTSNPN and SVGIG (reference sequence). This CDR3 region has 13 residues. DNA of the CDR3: TGTGCCTTTCCTAGCGGGAGGAATGGTGAGCAGTTCTTC. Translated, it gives CAFPSGRNGEQFF.

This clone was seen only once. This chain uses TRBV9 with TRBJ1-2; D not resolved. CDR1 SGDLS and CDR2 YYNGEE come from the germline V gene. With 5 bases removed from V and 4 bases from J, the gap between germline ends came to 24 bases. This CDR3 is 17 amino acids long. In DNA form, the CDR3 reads TGTGCCAGCAGGGAAGGAGAGGGAGAGGCTCCTACCTATGGCTACACCTTC. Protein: CASREGEGEAPTYGYTF. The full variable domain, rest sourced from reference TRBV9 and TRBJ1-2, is DSGVTQTPKHLITATGQRVTLRCSPRSGDLSVYWYQQSLDQGLQFLIQYYNGEERAKGNILERFSAQQFPDLHSELNLSSLELGDSALYFCASREGEGEAPTYGYTFGSGTRLTVV.

The CDR3 DNA reads TGTGCCATCAGTGAGTCGTTAGTTGACTATGGCTACACCTTC. Translated, it gives CAISESLVDYGYTF. The gene calls are TRBV10-3 and TRBJ1-2, with no clear D. Trimming took off 0 bases at V and 3 bases at J, with 8 bases between the two ends. This CDR3 contains 14 residues. The germline gives CDR1 ENHRY, CDR2 SYGVKD.

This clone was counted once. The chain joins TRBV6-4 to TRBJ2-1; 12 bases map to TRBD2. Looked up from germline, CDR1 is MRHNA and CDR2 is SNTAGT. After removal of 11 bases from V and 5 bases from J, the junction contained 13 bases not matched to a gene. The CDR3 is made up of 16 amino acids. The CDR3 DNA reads TGTGCCGTTAGAGGGACTAGCGGGCCTAGGCACAATGAGCAGTTCTTC. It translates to CAVRGTSGPRHNEQFF.

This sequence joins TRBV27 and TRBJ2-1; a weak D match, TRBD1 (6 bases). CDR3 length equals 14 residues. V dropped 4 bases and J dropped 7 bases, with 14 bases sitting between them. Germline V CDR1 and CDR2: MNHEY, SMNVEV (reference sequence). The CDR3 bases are TGTGCCAGCAGTTCATCAGGGGCAAGAAATGAGCAGTTCTTC. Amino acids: CASSSSGARNEQFF.

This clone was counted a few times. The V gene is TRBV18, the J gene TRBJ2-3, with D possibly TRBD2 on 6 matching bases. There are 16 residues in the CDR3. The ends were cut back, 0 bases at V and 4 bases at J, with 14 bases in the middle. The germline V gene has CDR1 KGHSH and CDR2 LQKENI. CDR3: CASSPPRGLISDTQYF. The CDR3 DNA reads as TGTGCCAGCTCACCACCGCGGGGCCTGATATCAGATACGCAGTATTTT.

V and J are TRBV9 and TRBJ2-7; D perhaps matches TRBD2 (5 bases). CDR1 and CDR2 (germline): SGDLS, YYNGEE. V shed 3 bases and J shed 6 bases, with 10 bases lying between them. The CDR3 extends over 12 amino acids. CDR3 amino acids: CASSAVRGEQYF. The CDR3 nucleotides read TGTGCCAGCAGCGCCGTTCGGGGCGAGCAGTACTTC.

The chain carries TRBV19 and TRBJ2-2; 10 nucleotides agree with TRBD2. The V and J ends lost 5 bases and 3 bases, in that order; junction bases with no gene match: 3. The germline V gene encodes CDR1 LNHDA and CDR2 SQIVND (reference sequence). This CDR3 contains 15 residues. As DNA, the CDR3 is TGTGCCAGTAGTTCGGGACTAGCGTACACCGGGGAGCTGTTTTTT. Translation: CASSSGLAYTGELFF. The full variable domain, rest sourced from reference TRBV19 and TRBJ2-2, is DGGITQSPKYLFRKEGQNVTLSCEQNLNHDAMYWYRQDPGQGLRLIYYSQIVNDFQKGDIAEGYSVSREKKESFPLTVTSAQKNPTAFYLCASSSGLAYTGELFFGEGSRLTVL.

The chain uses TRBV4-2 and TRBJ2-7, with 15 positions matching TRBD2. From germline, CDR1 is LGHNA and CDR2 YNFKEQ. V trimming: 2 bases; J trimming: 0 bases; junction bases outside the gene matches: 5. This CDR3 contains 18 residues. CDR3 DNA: TGTGCCAGCAGCCAATCCGGGACTAGCGGGGGGCCCTCCTACGAGCAGTACTTC. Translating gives CASSQSGTSGGPSYEQYF.

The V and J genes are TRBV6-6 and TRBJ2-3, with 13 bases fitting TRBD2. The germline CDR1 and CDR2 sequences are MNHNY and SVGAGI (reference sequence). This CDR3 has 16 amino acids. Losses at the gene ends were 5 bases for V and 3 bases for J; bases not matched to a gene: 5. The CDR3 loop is CASSQGLAGDTDTQYF. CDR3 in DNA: TGTGCCAGCAGTCAAGGACTAGCGGGGGATACAGATACGCAGTATTTT.

In DNA form, the CDR3 reads TGCGCCAGCAGCTTGGGACAGGGGGCAGATACGCAGTATTTT. It translates to CASSLGQGADTQYF. The genes are TRBV5-1 and TRBJ2-3, with 9 nucleotides matching TRBD1. This CDR3 contains 14 residues. Germline-derived CDR1 and CDR2 are SGHRS and YFSETQ. Germline trimming cut 0 bases from V and 4 bases from J; bases unmatched to any gene: 0.

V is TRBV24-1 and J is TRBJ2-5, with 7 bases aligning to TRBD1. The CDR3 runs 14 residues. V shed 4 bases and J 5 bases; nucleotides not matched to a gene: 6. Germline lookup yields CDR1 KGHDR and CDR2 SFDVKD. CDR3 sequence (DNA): TGTGCCACCAGTGACCGACAGGGAAGCGAGACCCAGTACTTC. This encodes CATSDRQGSETQYF.

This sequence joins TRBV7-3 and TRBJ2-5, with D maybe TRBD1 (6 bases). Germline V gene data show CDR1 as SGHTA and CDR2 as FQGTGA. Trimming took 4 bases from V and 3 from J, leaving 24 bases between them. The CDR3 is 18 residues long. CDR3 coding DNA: TGTGCCAGCAGCTCAGCCGGCCCGATTGGCAGGGGTGAAGAGACCCAGTACTTC. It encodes CASSSAGPIGRGEETQYF.

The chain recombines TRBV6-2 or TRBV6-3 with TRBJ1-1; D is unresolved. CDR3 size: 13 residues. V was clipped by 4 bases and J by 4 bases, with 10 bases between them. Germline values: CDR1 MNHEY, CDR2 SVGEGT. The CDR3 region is CASSSPMSTEAFF. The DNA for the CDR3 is TGTGCCAGCAGTTCCCCGATGAGCACTGAAGCTTTCTTT.

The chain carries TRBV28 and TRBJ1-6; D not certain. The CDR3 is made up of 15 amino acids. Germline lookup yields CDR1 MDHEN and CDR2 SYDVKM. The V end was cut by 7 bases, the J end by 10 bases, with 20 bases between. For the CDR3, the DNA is TGTGCCAGCACCAAAACGACCGGGGAACTGTCACCCCTCCACTTT. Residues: CASTKTTGELSPLHF.

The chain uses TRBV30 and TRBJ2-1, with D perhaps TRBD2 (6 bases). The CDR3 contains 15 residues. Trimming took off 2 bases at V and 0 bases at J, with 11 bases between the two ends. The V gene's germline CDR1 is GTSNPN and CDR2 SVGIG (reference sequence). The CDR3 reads CAWSLSGHSYNEQFF. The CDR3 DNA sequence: TGTGCCTGGAGTCTTAGCGGACACTCCTACAATGAGCAGTTCTTC.

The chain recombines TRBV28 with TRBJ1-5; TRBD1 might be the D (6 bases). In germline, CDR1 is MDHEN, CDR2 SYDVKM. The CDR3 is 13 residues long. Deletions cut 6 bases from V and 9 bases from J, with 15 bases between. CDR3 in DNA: TGTGCCAGCAGCCCTGCGACAGGTTCGCCCCAGCATTTT. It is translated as CASSPATGSPQHF. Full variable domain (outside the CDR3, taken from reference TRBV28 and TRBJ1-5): DVKVTQSSRYLVKRTGEKVFLECVQDMDHENMFWYRQDPGLGLRLIYFSYDVKMKEKGDIPEGYSVSREKKERFSLILESASTNQTSMYLCASSPATGSPQHFGDGTRLSIL.

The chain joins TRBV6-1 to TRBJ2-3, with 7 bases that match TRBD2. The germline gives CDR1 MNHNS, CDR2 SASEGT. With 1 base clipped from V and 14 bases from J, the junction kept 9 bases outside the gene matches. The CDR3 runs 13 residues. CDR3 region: CASSEEAGGSPYF. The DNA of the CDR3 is TGTGCCAGCAGTGAAGAAGCCGGGGGGTCGCCGTATTTT.

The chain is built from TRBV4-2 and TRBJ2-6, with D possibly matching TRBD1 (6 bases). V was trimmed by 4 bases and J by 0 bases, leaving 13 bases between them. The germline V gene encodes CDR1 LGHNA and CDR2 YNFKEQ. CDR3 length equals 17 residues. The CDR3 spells CASSPGQLSSGANVLTF. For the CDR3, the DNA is TGTGCCAGCAGCCCAGGACAGCTTAGCTCTGGGGCCAACGTCCTGACTTTC.

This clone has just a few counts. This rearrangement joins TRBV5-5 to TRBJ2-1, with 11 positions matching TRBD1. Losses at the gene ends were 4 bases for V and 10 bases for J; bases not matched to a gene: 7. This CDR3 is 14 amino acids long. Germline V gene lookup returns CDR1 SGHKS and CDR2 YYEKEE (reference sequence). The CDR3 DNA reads TGTGCCAGCAGCAATGGACAGGGGGCCCGAGAGCAGTTCTTC. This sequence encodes CASSNGQGAREQFF.

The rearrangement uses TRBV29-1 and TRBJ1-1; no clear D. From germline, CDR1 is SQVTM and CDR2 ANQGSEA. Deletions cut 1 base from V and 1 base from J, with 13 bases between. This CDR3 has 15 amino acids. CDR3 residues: CSVEVMSRTNTEAFF. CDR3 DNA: TGCAGCGTTGAAGTAATGAGTAGAACGAACACTGAAGCTTTCTTT.

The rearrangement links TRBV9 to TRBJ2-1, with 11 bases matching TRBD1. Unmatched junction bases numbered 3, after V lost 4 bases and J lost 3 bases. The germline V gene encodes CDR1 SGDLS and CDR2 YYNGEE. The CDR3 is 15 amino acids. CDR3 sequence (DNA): TGTGCCAGCAGCATGGGACAGGGGGACTACAATGAGCAGTTCTTC. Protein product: CASSMGQGDYNEQFF.